This T cell receptor (beta chain) was retrieved from a study of T cell changes during pregnancy in multiple sclerosis. Germline V gives CDR1 LNHDA, CDR2 SQIVND (reference sequence). Trimming removed 3 bases at V and 5 bases at J, with 10 bases between. The CDR3 extends over 13 amino acids. TCRdb's table, derived via immunoSEQ multiplex PCR, lists solely in-frame clones and lacks some. This table has some 34,000 clones, roughly 92% appearing once. V and J are TRBV19 and TRBJ1-1, with a weak D call TRBD1 (5 bases). This sequence was found in a female donor in good health, enrolled as a control in a pregnancy study. The sequencing here drew on CD4+ T cells from peripheral blood mononuclear cells, taken in the third trimester of pregnancy. The CDR3 DNA reads TGTGCCAGTAGTATTGTGGGGGGTACTGAAGCTTTCTTT. This gives the protein CASSIVGGTEAFF.